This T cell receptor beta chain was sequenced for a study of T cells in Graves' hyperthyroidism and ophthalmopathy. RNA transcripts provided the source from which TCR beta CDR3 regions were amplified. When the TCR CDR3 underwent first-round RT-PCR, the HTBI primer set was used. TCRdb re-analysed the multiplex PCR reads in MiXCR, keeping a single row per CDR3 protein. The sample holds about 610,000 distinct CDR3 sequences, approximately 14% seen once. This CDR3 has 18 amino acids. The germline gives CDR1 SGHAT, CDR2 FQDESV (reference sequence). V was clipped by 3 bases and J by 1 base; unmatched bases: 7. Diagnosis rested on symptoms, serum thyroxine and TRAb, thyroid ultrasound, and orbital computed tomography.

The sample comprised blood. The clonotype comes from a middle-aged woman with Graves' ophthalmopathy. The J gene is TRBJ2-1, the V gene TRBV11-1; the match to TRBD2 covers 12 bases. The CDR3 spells CASSFETSGRGSYNEQFF. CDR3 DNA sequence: TGTGCCAGCAGCTTCGAGACTAGCGGGAGAGGTTCCTACAATGAGCAGTTCTTC.